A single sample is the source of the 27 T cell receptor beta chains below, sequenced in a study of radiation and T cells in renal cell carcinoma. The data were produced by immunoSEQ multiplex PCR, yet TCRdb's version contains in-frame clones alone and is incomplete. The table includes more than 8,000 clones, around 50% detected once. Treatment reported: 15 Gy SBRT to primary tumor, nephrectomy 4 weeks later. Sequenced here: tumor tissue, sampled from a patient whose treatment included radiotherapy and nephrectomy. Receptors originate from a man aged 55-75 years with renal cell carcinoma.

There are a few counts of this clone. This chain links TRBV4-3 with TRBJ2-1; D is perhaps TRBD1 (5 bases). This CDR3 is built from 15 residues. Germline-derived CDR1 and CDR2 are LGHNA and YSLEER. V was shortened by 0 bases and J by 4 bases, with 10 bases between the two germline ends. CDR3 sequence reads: CASSQDEDTYNEQFF. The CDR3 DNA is TGCGCCAGCAGCCAAGACGAGGACACATACAATGAGCAGTTCTTC.

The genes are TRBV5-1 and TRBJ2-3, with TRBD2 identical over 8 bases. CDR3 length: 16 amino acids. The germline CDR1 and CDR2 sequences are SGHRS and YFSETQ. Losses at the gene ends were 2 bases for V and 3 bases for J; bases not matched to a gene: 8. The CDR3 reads CASSLSGSDITDTQYF. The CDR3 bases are TGCGCCAGCAGCTTAAGCGGGAGCGATATTACAGATACGCAGTATTTT.

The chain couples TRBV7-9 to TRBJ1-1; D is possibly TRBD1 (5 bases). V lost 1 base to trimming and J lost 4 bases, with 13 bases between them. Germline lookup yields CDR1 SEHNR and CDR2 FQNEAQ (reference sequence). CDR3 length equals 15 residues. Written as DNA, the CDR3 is TGTGCCAGCAGCTTAGGAGGGGCAGAGGGCACTGAAGCTTTCTTT. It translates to CASSLGGAEGTEAFF. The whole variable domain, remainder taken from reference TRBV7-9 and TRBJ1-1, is DTGVSQNPRHKITKRGQNVTFRCDPISEHNRLYWYRQTLGQGPEFLTYFQNEAQLEKSRLLSDRFSAERPKGSFSTLEIQRTEQGDSAMYLCASSLGGAEGTEAFFGQGTRLTVV.

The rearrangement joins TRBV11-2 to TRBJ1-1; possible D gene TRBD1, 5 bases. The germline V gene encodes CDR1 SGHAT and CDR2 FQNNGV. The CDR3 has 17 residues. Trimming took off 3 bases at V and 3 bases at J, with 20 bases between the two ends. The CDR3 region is CASSFNPQGLGYTEAFF. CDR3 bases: TGTGCCAGCAGCTTTAATCCGCAGGGCTTAGGGTACACTGAAGCTTTCTTT.

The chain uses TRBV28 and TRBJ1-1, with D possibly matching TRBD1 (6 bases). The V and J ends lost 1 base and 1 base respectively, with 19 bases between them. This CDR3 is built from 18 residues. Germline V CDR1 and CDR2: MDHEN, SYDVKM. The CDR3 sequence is CASSLYQLGGRANTEAFF. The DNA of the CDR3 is TGTGCCAGCAGTTTATATCAACTTGGGGGCAGAGCGAACACTGAAGCTTTCTTT.

CDR3 amino acids: CASSLFRGTAYEQYF. The DNA of the CDR3 is TGTGCCAGCAGCTTATTCAGGGGCACAGCCTACGAGCAGTACTTC. This chain uses TRBV11-1 with TRBJ2-7; tentative D call: TRBD1 (6 bases). Trimming removed 2 bases at V and 2 bases at J, with 13 bases between. The germline CDR1 and CDR2 sequences are SGHAT and FQDESV (reference sequence). The CDR3 totals 15 residues.

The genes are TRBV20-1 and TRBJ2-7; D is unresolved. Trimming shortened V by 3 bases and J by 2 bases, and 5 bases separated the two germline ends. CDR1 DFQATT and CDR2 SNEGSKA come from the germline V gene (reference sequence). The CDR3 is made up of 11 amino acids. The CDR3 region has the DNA TGCAGTGCTAGGCTCACCTACGAGCAGTACTTC. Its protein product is CSARLTYEQYF.

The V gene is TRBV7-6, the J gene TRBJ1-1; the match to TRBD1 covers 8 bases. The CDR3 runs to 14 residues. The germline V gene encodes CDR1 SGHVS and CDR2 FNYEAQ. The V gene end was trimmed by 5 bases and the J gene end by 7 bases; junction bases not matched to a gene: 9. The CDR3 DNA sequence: TGTGCCAGCAGCCGACAGGGGCCCTATCGTGAAGCTTTCTTT. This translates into CASSRQGPYREAFF.

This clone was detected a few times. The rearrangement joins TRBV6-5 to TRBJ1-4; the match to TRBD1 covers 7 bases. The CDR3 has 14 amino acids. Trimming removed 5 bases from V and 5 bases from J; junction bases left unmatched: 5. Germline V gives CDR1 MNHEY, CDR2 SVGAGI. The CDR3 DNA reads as TGTGCCAGCAGTCGACAGGGCTCCAATGAAAAACTGTTTTTT. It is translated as CASSRQGSNEKLFF.

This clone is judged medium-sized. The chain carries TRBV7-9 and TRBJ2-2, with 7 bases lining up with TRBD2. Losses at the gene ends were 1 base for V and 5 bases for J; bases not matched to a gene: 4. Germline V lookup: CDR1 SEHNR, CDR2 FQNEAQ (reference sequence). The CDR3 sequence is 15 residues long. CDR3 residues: CASSLVLADTGELFF. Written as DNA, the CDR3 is TGTGCCAGCAGCTTAGTGCTAGCGGATACCGGGGAGCTGTTTTTT.

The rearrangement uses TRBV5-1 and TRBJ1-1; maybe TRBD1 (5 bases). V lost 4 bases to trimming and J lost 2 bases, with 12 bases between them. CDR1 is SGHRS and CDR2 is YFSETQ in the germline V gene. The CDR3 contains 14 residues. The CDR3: CASSAIQGNTEAFF. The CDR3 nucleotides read TGCGCCAGCAGCGCAATTCAGGGAAACACTGAAGCTTTCTTT.

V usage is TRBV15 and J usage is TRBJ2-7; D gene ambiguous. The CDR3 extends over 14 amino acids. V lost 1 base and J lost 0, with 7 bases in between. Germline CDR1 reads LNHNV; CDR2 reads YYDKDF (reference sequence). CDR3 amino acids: CATSRAAVSYEQYF. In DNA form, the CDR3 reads TGTGCCACCAGCAGAGCCGCAGTCTCCTACGAGCAGTACTTC.

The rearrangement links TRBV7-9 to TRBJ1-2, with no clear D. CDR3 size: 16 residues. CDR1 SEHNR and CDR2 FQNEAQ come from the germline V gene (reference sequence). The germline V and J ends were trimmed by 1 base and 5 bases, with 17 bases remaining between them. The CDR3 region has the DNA TGTGCCAGCAGCTTAGAGAAACGAGGGAACAAGTATGGCTACACCTTC. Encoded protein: CASSLEKRGNKYGYTF.

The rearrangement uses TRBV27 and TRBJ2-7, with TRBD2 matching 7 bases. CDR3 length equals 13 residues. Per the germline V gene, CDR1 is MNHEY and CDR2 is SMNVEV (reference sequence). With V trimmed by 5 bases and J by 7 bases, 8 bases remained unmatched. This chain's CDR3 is CASSPREGGEQYF. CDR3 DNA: TGTGCCAGCAGTCCCCGAGAGGGAGGGGAGCAGTACTTC.

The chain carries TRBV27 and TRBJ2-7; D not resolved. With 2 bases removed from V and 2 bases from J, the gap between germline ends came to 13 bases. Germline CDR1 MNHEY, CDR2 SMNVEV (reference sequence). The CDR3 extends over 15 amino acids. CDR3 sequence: CASSLVVGMAYEQYF. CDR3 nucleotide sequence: TGTGCCAGCAGTTTAGTGGTGGGAATGGCCTACGAGCAGTACTTC.

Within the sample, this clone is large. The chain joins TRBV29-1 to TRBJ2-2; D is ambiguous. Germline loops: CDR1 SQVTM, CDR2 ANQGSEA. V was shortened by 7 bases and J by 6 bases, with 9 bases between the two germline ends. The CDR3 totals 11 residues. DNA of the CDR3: TGCAGCGCTGAGTGGGCCGGGGAGCTGTTTTTT. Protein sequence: CSAEWAGELFF.

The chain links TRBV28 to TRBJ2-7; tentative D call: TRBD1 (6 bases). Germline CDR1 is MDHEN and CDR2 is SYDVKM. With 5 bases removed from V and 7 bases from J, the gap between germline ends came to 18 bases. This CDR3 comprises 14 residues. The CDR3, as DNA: TGTGCCAGCAGTCTCCCGAGGACCAGGGGAGAGCAGTACTTC. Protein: CASSLPRTRGEQYF.

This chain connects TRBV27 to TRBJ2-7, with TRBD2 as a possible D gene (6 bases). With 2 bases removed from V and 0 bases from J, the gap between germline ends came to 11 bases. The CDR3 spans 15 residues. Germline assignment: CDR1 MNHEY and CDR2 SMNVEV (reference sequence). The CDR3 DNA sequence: TGTGCCAGCAGTTTAGGGCGGGGTCCCTCCTACGAGCAGTACTTC. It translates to CASSLGRGPSYEQYF.

Here the CDR3 DNA reads TGTGCCATAACAAGGAATCAGAACACTGAAGCTTTCTTT. This gives the protein CAITRNQNTEAFF. The V gene is TRBV6-6, the J gene TRBJ1-1; no reliable D call. The germline CDR1 and CDR2 sequences are MNHNY and SVGAGI (reference sequence). The CDR3 consists of 13 residues. Trimming took off 10 bases at V and 1 base at J, with 13 bases between the two ends.

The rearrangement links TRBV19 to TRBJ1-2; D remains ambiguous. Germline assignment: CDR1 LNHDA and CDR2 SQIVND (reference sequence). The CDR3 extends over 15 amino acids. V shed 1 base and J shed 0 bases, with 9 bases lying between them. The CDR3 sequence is CASSIAGFTNYGYTF. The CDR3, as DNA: TGTGCCAGTAGTATAGCGGGGTTCACTAACTATGGCTACACCTTC.

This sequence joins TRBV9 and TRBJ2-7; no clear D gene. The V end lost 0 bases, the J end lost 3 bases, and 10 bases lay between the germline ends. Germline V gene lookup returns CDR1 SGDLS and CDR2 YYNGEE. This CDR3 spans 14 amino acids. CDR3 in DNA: TGTGCCAGCAGCGTAGGTAAAGGGAACTACGAGCAGTACTTC. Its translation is CASSVGKGNYEQYF. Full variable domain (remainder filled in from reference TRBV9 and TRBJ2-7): DSGVTQTPKHLITATGQRVTLRCSPRSGDLSVYWYQQSLDQGLQFLIQYYNGEERAKGNILERFSAQQFPDLHSELNLSSLELGDSALYFCASSVGKGNYEQYFGPGTRLTVT.

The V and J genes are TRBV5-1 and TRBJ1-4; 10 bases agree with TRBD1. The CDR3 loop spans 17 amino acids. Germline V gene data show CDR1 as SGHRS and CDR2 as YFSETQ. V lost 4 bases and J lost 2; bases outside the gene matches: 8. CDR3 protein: CASSVGTGETTNEKLFF. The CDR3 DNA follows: TGCGCCAGCAGCGTCGGGACAGGGGAGACGACTAATGAAAAACTGTTTTTT. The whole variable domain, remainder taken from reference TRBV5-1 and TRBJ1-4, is KAGVTQTPRYLIKTRGQQVTLSCSPISGHRSVSWYQQTPGQGLQFLFEYFSETQRNKGNFPGRFSGRQFSNSRSEMNVSTLELGDSALYLCASSVGTGETTNEKLFFGSGTQLSVL.

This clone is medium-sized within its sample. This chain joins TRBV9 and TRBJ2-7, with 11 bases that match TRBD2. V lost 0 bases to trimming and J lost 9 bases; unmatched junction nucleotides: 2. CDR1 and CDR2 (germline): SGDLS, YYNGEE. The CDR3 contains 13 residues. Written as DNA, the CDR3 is TGTGCCAGCAGCGTAGGGACTAGCGGGCGGCAGTACTTC. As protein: CASSVGTSGRQYF.

The chain's CDR3 is CASRTECLTERNYGYTF. The CDR3 bases are TGTGCAAGTCGCACCGAATGCCTGACAGAGAGAAACTATGGCTACACCTTC. The chain couples TRBV12-2 to TRBJ1-2; TRBD1, the table's D call, lacks a check against the DNA. TRBV12-2 is given as a pseudogene. This CDR3 is 17 amino acids long.

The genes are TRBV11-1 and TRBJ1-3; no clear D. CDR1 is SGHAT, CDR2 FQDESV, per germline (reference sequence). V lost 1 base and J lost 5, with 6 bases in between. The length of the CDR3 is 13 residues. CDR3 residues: CASSLDPRNTIYF. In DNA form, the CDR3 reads TGTGCCAGCAGCTTAGATCCGAGAAACACCATATATTTT.

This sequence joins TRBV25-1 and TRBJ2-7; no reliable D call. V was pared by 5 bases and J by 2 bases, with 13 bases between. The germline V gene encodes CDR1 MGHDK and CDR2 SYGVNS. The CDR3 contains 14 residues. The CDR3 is CASSSGIGTYEQYF. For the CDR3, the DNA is TGTGCCAGCAGTTCTGGTATAGGGACCTACGAGCAGTACTTC.

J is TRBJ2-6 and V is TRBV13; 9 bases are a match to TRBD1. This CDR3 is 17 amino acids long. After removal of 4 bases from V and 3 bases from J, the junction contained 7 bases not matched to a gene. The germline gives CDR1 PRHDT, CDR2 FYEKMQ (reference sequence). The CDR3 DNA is TGTGCCAGCAGCTCCCGGGACAGGGCCGGTGGGGCCAACGTCCTGACTTTC. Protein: CASSSRDRAGGANVLTF. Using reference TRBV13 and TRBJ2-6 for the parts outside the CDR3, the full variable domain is AAGVIQSPRHLIKEKRETATLKCYPIPRHDTVYWYQQGPGQDPQFLISFYEKMQSDKGSIPDRFSAQQFSDYHSELNMSSLELGDSALYFCASSSRDRAGGANVLTFGAGSRLTVL.